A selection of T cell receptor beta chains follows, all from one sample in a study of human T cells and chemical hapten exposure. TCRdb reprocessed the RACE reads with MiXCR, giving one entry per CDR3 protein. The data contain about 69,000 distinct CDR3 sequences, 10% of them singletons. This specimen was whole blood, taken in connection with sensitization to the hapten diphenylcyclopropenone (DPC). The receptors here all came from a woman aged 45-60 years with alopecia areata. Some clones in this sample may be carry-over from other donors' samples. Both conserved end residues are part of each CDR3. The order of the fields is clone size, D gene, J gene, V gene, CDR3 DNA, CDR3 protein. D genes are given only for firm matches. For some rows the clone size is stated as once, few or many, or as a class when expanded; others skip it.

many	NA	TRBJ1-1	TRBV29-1	TGCAGCGGCATAAATCCCGGGATAAGTAAAGCTTTCTTT	CSGINPGISKAFF
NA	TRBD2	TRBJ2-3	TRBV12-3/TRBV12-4	TGTGCCAGCATGCCCGGGAGGGCCAGAGATACGCAGTATTTT	CASMPGRARDTQYF
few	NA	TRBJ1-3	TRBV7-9	TGTGCCAGCAGCTTACTTGGCAACTCTGGAAACACCATATATTTT	CASSLLGNSGNTIYF
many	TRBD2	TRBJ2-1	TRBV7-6	TGTGCCAGCAGCTTATCACCTCCCATTGGCGGGAGTGGGAGGGTCAATGAGCAGTTCTTC	CASSLSPPIGGSGRVNEQFF
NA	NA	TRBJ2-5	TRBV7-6	TGTGCCAGCAGTCCTCAGAGGGAGACCCAGTACTTC	CASSPQRETQYF
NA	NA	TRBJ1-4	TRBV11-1	TGTGCCAGCACCGCAGCCGGGGTTCGGGAAAAACCGTTTTTT	CASTAAGVREKPFF
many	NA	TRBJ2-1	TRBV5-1	TGCGCCAGCAGTCCCGAGGGTGGGGACTCTCTAAATGAGCAGTTCTTC	CASSPEGGDSLNEQFF
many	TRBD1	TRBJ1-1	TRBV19	TGTGCCAGTACTCGGACAGGCTCTGAAGCTTTCTTT	CASTRTGSEAFF
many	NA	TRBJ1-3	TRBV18	TGTGCCAGCTCACCACCAAACAGGGTGTCTGGAAACACCATATATTTT	CASSPPNRVSGNTIYF
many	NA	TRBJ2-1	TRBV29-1	TGCAGCGTCGATCCTTACACATCTTACAATGAGCAGTTCTTC	CSVDPYTSYNEQFF
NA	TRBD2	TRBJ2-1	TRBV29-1	TGCAGCGTTGAAGACCTTAGCGGGAGCTCCTACAATGAGCAGTTCTTC	CSVEDLSGSSYNEQFF
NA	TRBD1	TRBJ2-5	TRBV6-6	TGTGCCAGCAGTTGGGGGACAGCCTACCAAGAGACCCAGTACTTC	CASSWGTAYQETQYF
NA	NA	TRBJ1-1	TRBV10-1	TGCGCCAGCTCTCCCAGGATGAACACTGAAGCTTTCTTT	CASSPRMNTEAFF
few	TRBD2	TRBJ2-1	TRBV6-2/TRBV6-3	TGTGCCAGCAGTTACTCCTATTCCGGGACTAGCAGATACAATGAGCAGTTCTTC	CASSYSYSGTSRYNEQFF
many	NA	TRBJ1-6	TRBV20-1	TGCAGTGCTAGCCGAGGGAATAATTCACCCCTCCACTTT	CSASRGNNSPLHF
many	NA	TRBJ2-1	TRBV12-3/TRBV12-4	TGTGCCAGCAGTTTAGCACCGACTGGGTACAATGAGCAGTTCTTC	CASSLAPTGYNEQFF
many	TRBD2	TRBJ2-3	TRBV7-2	TGTGCCAGCAGCTCGGGACTAGCGGGAGGGAGGCCGCAGTATTTT	CASSSGLAGGRPQYF
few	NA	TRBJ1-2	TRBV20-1	TGCAGTGCTAGCCAGGGCAGCTATGGCTACACCTTC	CSASQGSYGYTF
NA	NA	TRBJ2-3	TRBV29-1	TGCAGCGTTGAAAGGAGTGGATCAGATACGCAGTATTTT	CSVERSGSDTQYF
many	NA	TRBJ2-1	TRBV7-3	TGTGCCAGCAGCCCCCTAGCTTCCTACAATGAGCAGTTCTTC	CASSPLASYNEQFF
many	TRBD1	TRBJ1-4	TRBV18	TGTGCCAGCTCACCAGCATCGGCAGGGGGAAGCAGAAATGAAAAACTGTTTTTT	CASSPASAGGSRNEKLFF
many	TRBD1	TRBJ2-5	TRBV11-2	TGTGCCAGCAGCGCAGGGGGCATACAGGGTCTTGAGACCCAGTACTTC	CASSAGGIQGLETQYF
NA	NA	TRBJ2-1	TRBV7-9	TGTGCCAGCAGCTTATATACGGGAGTAAGGGACAATGAGCAGTTCTTC	CASSLYTGVRDNEQFF
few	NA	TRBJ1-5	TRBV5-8	TGTGCCAGCCGGGGGGGACCAAATAGCAATCAGCCCCAGCATTTT	CASRGGPNSNQPQHF
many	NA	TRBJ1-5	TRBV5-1	TGCGCCAGCAGCTTGGAGGTGGGGGGTCAGCCCCAGCATTTT	CASSLEVGGQPQHF
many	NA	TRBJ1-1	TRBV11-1	TGTGCCAGCAGCCGCTTTGGTGAACTGAACACTGAAGCTTTCTTT	CASSRFGELNTEAFF
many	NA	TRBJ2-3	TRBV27	TGTGCCAGCAGCCCCGCACCCGGCGATACGCAGTATTTT	CASSPAPGDTQYF
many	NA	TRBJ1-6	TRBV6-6	TGTGCCAGCAGTTACTGGGGAGGATCCTATAATTCACCCCTCCACTTT	CASSYWGGSYNSPLHF
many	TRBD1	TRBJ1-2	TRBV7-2	TGTGCCAGCAGCCCAGGACAGGCTTCTTCTGGCTACACCTTC	CASSPGQASSGYTF
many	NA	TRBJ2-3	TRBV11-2	TGTGCCAGCAGCTTACCAGATACGCAGTATTTT	CASSLPDTQYF
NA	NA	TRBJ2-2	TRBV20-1	TGCAGTGCTAGAATACTCGTCCCAAACACCGGGGAGCTGTTTTTT	CSARILVPNTGELFF
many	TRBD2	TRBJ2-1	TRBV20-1	TGCAGTGCTAGAGTTTTAGGACTAGCGGCCCACAATGAGCAGTTCTTC	CSARVLGLAAHNEQFF
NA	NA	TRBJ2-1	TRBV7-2	TGTGCCAGCAGCTTGACTAGGAATGAGCAGTTCTTC	CASSLTRNEQFF
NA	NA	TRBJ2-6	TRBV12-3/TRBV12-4	TGTGCCAGCAGTTTTTTTAGGGGCCAAAGGTCTGGGGCCAACGTCCTGACTTTC	CASSFFRGQRSGANVLTF
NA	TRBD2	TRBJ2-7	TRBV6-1	TGTGCCAGCAGAGTAGCGGGACCCTACGAGCAGTACTTC	CASRVAGPYEQYF
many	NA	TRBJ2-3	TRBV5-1	TGCGCCAGCAGCTTGGGAGAGGATACGCAGTATTTT	CASSLGEDTQYF
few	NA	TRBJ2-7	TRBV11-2	TGTGCCAGCAGCTTGGGTCAGTACGAGCAGTACTTC	CASSLGQYEQYF
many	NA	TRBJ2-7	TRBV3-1	TGTGCCAGCAGCCACGGTGGGACTCCTTTTTACGAGCAGTACTTC	CASSHGGTPFYEQYF
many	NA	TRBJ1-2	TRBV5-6	TGTGCCAGCAGCTTGCAGGTTGACGACTATGGCTACACCTTC	CASSLQVDDYGYTF
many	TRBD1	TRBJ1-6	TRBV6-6	TGTGCCAGCAGTTACCCTTTGGACAGGGTTGGGAATTCACCCCTCCACTTT	CASSYPLDRVGNSPLHF
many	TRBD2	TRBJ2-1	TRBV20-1	TGCAGTGCTAGACCCGTAGCGGGAGGCCTCCTTACCTACAATGAGCAGTTCTTC	CSARPVAGGLLTYNEQFF
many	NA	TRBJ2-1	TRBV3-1	TGTGCCAGCAGCCAAGGTCGACAATCTCAGGTCTTC	CASSQGRQSQVF
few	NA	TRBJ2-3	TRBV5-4	TGTGCCAGCAGGTTAGATCAGCGCACAGATACGCAGTATTTT	CASRLDQRTDTQYF
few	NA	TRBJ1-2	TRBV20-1	TGCAGTGCTAGGCCCAGAGCTAACTATGGCTACACCTTC	CSARPRANYGYTF
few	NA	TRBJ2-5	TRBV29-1	TGCAGCGTTGGACAGCGTCGTGCCCAAGAGACCCAGTACTTC	CSVGQRRAQETQYF
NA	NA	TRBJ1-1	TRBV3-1	TGTGCCAGCAGCCAAGAAATTTTAGGGTCCTCGAAAGCTTTCTTT	CASSQEILGSSKAFF
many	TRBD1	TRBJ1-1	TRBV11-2	TGTGCCAGCAGCTTTGTCGGACAGGGGAACACTGAAGCTTTCTTT	CASSFVGQGNTEAFF
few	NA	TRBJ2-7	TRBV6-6	TGTGCCAGCACCCCGGCGGACGGAGCCTACGAGCAGTACTTC	CASTPADGAYEQYF
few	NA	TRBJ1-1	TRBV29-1	TGCAGCGTTGCGGTGGGCAGGGCGAACACTGAAGCTTTCTTT	CSVAVGRANTEAFF
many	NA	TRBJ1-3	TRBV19	TGTGCCAGTAGCTACAGGGAGCGAAACACCATATATTTT	CASSYRERNTIYF
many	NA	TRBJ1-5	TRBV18	TGTGCCAGCAGCCCGGACAGAAATCAGCCCCAGCATTTT	CASSPDRNQPQHF